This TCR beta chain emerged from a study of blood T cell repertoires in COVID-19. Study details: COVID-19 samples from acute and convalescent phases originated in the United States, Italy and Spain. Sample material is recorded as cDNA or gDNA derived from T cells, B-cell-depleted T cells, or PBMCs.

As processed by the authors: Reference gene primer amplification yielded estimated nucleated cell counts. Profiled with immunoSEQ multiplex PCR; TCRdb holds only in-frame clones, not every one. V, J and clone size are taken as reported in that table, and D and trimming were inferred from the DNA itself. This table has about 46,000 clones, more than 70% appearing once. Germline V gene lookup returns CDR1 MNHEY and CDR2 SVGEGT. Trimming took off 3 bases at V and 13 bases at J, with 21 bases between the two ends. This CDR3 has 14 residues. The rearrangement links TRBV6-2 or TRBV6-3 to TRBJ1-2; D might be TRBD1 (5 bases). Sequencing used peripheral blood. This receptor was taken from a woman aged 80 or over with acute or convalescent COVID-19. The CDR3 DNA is TGTGCCAGCAGTTATGTCGGGACTGGGGGTTTTTCCACCTTC. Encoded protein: CASSYVGTGGFSTF.